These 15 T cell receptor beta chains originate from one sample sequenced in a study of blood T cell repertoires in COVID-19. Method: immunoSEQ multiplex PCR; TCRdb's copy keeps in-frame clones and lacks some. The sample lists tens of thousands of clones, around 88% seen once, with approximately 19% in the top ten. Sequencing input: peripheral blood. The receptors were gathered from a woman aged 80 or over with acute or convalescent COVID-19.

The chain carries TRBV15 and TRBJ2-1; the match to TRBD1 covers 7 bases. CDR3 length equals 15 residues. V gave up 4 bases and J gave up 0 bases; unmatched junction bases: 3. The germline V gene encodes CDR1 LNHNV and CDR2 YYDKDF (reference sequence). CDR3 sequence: CATSIRQGSYNEQFF. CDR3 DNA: TGTGCCACCAGCATTCGACAGGGCTCCTACAATGAGCAGTTCTTC.

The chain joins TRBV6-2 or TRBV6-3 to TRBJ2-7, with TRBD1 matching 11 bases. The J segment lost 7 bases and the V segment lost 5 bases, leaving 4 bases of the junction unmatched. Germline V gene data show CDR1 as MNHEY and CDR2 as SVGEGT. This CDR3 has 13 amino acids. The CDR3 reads CASSGQGAREQYF. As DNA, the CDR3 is TGTGCCAGCAGTGGACAGGGGGCGAGGGAGCAGTACTTC.

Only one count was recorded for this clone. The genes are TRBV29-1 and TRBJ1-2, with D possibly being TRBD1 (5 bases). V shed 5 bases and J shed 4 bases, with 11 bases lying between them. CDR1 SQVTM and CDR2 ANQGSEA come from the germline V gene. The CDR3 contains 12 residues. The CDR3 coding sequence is TGCAGCGTTCCTGGGGGGGGCTATGGCTACACCTTC. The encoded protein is CSVPGGGYGYTF.

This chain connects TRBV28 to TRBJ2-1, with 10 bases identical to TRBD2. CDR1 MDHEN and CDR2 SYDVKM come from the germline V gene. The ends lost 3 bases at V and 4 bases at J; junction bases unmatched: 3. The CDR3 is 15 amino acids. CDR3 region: CASSFIAGGYNEQFF. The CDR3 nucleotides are TGTGCCAGCAGTTTCATAGCGGGGGGATACAATGAGCAGTTCTTC. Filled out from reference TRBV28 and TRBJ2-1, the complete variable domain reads DVKVTQSSRYLVKRTGEKVFLECVQDMDHENMFWYRQDPGLGLRLIYFSYDVKMKEKGDIPEGYSVSREKKERFSLILESASTNQTSMYLCASSFIAGGYNEQFFGPGTRLTVL.

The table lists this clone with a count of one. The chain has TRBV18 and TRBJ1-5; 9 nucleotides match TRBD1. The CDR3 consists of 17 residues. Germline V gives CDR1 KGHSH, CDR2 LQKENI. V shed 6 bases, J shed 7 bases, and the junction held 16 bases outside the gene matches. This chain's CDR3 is CASSQERPGQGVQPQHF. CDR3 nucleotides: TGTGCCAGCTCGCAAGAACGGCCGGGACAGGGTGTGCAGCCCCAGCATTTT.

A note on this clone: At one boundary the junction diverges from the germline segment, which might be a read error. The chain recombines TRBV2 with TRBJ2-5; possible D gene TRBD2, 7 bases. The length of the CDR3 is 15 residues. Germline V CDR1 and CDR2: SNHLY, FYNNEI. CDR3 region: CASSEGGGPPETQYF. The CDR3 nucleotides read TGTGCCAGCAGCGAAGGGGGGGGGCCCCCAGAGACCCAGTACTTC.

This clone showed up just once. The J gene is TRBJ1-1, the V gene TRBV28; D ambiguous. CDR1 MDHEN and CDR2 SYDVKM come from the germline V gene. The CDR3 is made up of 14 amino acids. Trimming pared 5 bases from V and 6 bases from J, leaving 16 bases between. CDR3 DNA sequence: TGTGCCAGCAGTCCACCCTTGAGGGTTTCTGAAGCTTTCTTT. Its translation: CASSPPLRVSEAFF.

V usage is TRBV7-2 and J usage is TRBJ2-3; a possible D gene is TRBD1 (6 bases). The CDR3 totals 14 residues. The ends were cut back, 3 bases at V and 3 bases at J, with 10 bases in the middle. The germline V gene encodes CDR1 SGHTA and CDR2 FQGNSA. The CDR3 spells CASSFAGATDTQYF. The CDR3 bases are TGTGCCAGCAGCTTTGCAGGGGCAACAGATACGCAGTATTTT.

The CDR3 loop is CASSFAGSNQPQHF. In DNA form, the CDR3 reads TGTGCCAGCAGCTTCGCAGGAAGCAATCAGCCCCAGCATTTT. V is TRBV5-6 and J is TRBJ1-5; D uncertain. Trimming shortened V by 2 bases and J by 1 base, and 7 bases separated the two germline ends. CDR1 SGHDT and CDR2 YYEEEE come from the germline V gene. The CDR3 extends over 14 amino acids.

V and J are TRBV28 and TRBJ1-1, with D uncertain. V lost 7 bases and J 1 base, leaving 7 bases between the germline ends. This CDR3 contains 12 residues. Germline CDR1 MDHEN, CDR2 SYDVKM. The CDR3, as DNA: TGTGCCAGCAACCGAGGGAACACTGAAGCTTTCTTT. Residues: CASNRGNTEAFF.

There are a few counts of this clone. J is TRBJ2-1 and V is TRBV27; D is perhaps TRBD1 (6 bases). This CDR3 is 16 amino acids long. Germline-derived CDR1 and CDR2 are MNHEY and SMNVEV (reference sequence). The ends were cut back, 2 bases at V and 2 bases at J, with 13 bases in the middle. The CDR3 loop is CASSLPGQKTYNEQFF. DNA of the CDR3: TGTGCCAGCAGTTTACCTGGACAGAAGACCTACAATGAGCAGTTCTTC.

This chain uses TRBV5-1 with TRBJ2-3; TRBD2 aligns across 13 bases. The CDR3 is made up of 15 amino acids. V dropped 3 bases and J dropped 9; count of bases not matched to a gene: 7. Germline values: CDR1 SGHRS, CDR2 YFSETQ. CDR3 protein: CASSSGTSGASTQYF. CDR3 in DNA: TGCGCCAGCAGCTCCGGGACTAGCGGGGCCTCAACGCAGTATTTT.

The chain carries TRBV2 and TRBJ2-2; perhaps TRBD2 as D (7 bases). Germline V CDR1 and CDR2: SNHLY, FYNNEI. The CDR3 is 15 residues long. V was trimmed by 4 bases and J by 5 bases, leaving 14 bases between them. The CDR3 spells CASSVNGGRTGELFF. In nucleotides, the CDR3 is TGTGCCAGCAGTGTAAACGGGGGGCGGACCGGGGAGCTGTTTTTT.

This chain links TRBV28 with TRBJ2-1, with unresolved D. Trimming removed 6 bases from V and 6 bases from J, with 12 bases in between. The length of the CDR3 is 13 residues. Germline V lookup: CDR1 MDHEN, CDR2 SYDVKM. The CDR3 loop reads CASRPRTRNEQFF. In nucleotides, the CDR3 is TGTGCCAGCAGACCGCGAACCCGCAATGAGCAGTTCTTC. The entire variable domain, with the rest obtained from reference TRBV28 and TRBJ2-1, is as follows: DVKVTQSSRYLVKRTGEKVFLECVQDMDHENMFWYRQDPGLGLRLIYFSYDVKMKEKGDIPEGYSVSREKKERFSLILESASTNQTSMYLCASRPRTRNEQFFGPGTRLTVL.

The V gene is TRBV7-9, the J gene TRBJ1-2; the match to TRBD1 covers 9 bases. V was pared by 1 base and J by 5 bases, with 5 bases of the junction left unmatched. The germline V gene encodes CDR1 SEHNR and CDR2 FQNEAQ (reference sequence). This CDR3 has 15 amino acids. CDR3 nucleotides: TGTGCCAGCAGCTTAGTTGGGACAGGGCCATATGGCTACACCTTC. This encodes CASSLVGTGPYGYTF. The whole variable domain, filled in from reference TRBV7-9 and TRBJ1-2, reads DTGVSQNPRHKITKRGQNVTFRCDPISEHNRLYWYRQTLGQGPEFLTYFQNEAQLEKSRLLSDRFSAERPKGSFSTLEIQRTEQGDSAMYLCASSLVGTGPYGYTFGSGTRLTVV.